Included here is one T cell receptor beta chain sequence, with context. The data stem from a study of blood T cell repertoires in COVID-19. Turning to the study itself: Sources were T cells, B-cell-depleted T cells, or PBMCs; the material itself was cDNA or gDNA.

As originally analysed: Reference gene primer amplification gave nucleated cell count estimates. The data were produced by immunoSEQ multiplex PCR, yet TCRdb's version contains in-frame clones alone and is incomplete. That table gives V, J and clone size, and the DNA gave D and trimming. The data hold fewer than 120,000 clones, with approximately 85% observed a single time. V shed 3 bases and J shed 2 bases, with 4 bases lying between them. The CDR3 covers 12 residues. The germline gives CDR1 KGHSH, CDR2 LQKENI. The sequencing sample was made of peripheral blood. This chain connects TRBV18 to TRBJ1-1; D unresolved. This sequence originates from a woman aged 60-75 years with acute or convalescent COVID-19. The DNA for the CDR3 is TGTGCCAGCTCACCTAGAAACACTGAAGCTTTCTTT. It specifies CASSPRNTEAFF.